This passage covers 19 T cell receptor beta chains from one sample sequenced in a study of beta chain features in type 1 diabetes. The sequenced template was cDNA made from the entire isolated RNA. The method was immunoSEQ multiplex PCR; TCRdb's version includes in-frame clones alone and lacks a portion of them. The profile shows 400,000 to 550,000 clones, 10% to 12% of them singletons. The specimen sequenced was naive CD4+ T cells from blood. These receptors all come from a woman aged 18-29 years in good health.

The rearrangement uses TRBV7-2 and TRBJ2-7; no clear D gene. Looked up from germline, CDR1 is SGHTA and CDR2 is FQGNSA. This CDR3 comprises 14 residues. V was trimmed by 4 bases and J by 0 bases, leaving 10 bases between them. In DNA form, the CDR3 reads TGTGCCAGCAGCTACCTCGCCTACTCCTACGAGCAGTACTTC. Its translation: CASSYLAYSYEQYF.

This clone was seen more than once but under ten times. V gene TRBV4-2 combines with J gene TRBJ2-1; 9 bases map to TRBD2. Germline-derived CDR1 and CDR2 are LGHNA and YNFKEQ. The CDR3 length is 16 residues. V gave up 5 bases and J gave up 2 bases; unmatched junction bases: 7. For the CDR3, the DNA is TGTGCCAGCAGCTTACTTGCGGGGGGGGCCTACAATGAGCAGTTCTTC. Its protein product is CASSLLAGGAYNEQFF.

The CDR3 sequence: CASSSDGLRAKEKLFF. DNA for the CDR3: TGTGCCAGCAGCTCCGATGGCCTCCGGGCGAAGGAAAAACTGTTTTTT. The chain employs TRBV5-4 and TRBJ1-4, with no clear D. V lost 3 bases to trimming and J lost 8 bases, with 20 bases between them. The CDR3 is made up of 16 amino acids. The germline gives CDR1 SGHNT, CDR2 YYREEE (reference sequence).

The chain links TRBV30 to TRBJ2-7; 9 bases map to TRBD2. V shed 5 bases, J shed 2 bases, and the junction held 10 bases outside the gene matches. The germline V gene has CDR1 GTSNPN and CDR2 SVGIG (reference sequence). The CDR3 loop spans 15 amino acids. The CDR3 region is CAWGGFSGGTYEQYF. CDR3 DNA: TGTGCCTGGGGAGGATTTAGCGGGGGTACCTACGAGCAGTACTTC.

This clone was observed a handful of times. The CDR3 is CASGTGNEKLFF. The CDR3, as DNA: TGCGCCAGCGGGACAGGAAATGAAAAACTGTTTTTT. The rearrangement links TRBV4-1 to TRBJ1-4, with 8 bases aligning to TRBD1. This CDR3 is built from 12 residues. CDR1 is MGHRA, CDR2 YSYEKL, per germline. V shed 8 bases, J shed 5 bases, and the junction held 1 base outside the gene matches.

A few counts support this clone. The genes are TRBV18 and TRBJ2-1; TRBD1 matches at 8 bases. There are 16 residues in the CDR3. CDR1 is KGHSH, CDR2 LQKENI, per germline. Germline trimming cut 2 bases from V and 9 bases from J; bases unmatched to any gene: 12. The CDR3 spells CASSPVDRARRSEQFF. Written as DNA, the CDR3 is TGTGCCAGCTCACCAGTGGACAGGGCGCGTAGGAGTGAGCAGTTCTTC.

CDR3 protein: CASSPRTGEAVDTQYF. Here the CDR3 DNA reads TGTGCCAGCTCACCGCGGACAGGAGAGGCGGTAGATACGCAGTATTTT. The V gene is TRBV18, the J gene TRBJ2-3; 7 nucleotides line up with TRBD1. Germline V gives CDR1 KGHSH, CDR2 LQKENI. Trimming at V came to 3 bases and at J to 5 bases, leaving 11 bases not matched to a gene. This CDR3 contains 16 residues.

With regard to this clone: Different DNA sequences within this sample yield the same CDR3. The chain couples TRBV9 to TRBJ2-1, with a possible D match to TRBD1 (5 bases). Germline V gene sequence: CDR1 SGDLS, CDR2 YYNGEE. This CDR3 contains 15 residues. The germline V and J ends were trimmed by 0 bases and 0 bases, with 7 bases remaining between them. CDR3 nucleotides: TGTGCCAGCAGCGTAGAAGGGGACTCCTACAATGAGCAGTTCTTC. Its protein is CASSVEGDSYNEQFF.

Only a few counts were recorded for this clone. The rearrangement joins TRBV5-1 to TRBJ2-3, with D possibly TRBD2 on 6 matching bases. Trimming pared 4 bases from V and 4 bases from J, leaving 31 bases between. Germline lookup yields CDR1 SGHRS and CDR2 YFSETQ. The CDR3 spans 20 residues. DNA for the CDR3: TGCGCCAGCAGCCAGGACCCTTTGGTGGGACTGGACGAATCGGCAGATACGCAGTATTTT. It specifies CASSQDPLVGLDESADTQYF.

The chain uses TRBV4-3 and TRBJ2-4; a weak D match, TRBD2 (7 bases). This CDR3 comprises 14 residues. CDR1 is LGHNA, CDR2 YSLEER, per germline. Trimming shortened V by 6 bases and J by 8 bases, and 17 bases separated the two germline ends. The CDR3 DNA reads TGCGCCAGCAGTCCACAGGGAGGGGGGGACATTCAGTACTTC. The encoded protein is CASSPQGGGDIQYF.

The chain employs TRBV11-3 and TRBJ2-1; 7 positions match TRBD2. CDR1 and CDR2 (germline): SGHNT, YENEEA. V trimming: 3 bases; J trimming: 6 bases; junction bases outside the gene matches: 8. This CDR3 has 15 amino acids. CDR3 protein: CASSLIAGAGNEQFF. DNA for the CDR3: TGTGCCAGCAGCTTGATTGCGGGAGCTGGCAATGAGCAGTTCTTC.

This clone has more than one count but fewer than ten. The chain is built from TRBV6-6 and TRBJ2-5; possible D gene TRBD2, 6 bases. V shed 0 bases and J shed 4 bases, with 9 bases lying between them. Germline CDR1 MNHNY, CDR2 SVGAGI (reference sequence). The CDR3 runs 14 residues. CDR3 residues: CASSYSGGVETQYF. The CDR3 nucleotides are TGTGCCAGCAGTTACTCGGGCGGGGTAGAGACCCAGTACTTC.

There are a few counts of this clone. The chain links TRBV10-3 to TRBJ1-6; tentatively, D is TRBD1 (5 bases). The CDR3 is 13 amino acids. Trimming shortened V by 10 bases and J by 10 bases, and 17 bases separated the two germline ends. In germline, CDR1 is ENHRY, CDR2 SYGVKD. The CDR3 region has the DNA TGTGCCACTGGCGCTGGGACGGGCTCACCCCTCCACTTT. The encoded protein is CATGAGTGSPLHF.

This clone was seen a few times. The rearrangement uses TRBV7-2 and TRBJ2-5; D remains ambiguous. CDR1 and CDR2 from the germline V gene are SGHTA and FQGNSA. The CDR3 loop spans 13 amino acids. Trimming pared 3 bases from V and 2 bases from J, leaving 7 bases between. CDR3 in DNA: TGTGCCAGCAGCTTGTGGGAACAAGAGACCCAGTACTTC. Protein: CASSLWEQETQYF.

Remarks on this clone: Other DNA sequences within the sample encode an identical CDR3. The chain couples TRBV29-1 to TRBJ1-1; D uncertain. Germline CDR1 reads SQVTM; CDR2 reads ANQGSEA. V gave up 4 bases and J gave up 1 base, with 4 bases separating them. The CDR3 runs 11 residues. CDR3 sequence reads: CSVARNTEAFF. CDR3 sequence (DNA): TGCAGCGTTGCCCGGAACACTGAAGCTTTCTTT.

This clone showed up just a few times. The J gene is TRBJ1-2, the V gene TRBV9; a possible D gene is TRBD1 (6 bases). Germline values: CDR1 SGDLS, CDR2 YYNGEE. Trimming removed 4 bases at V and 7 bases at J, with 20 bases between. This CDR3 has 15 amino acids. Written as DNA, the CDR3 is TGTGCCAGCAGCTCGTACAGGGAGAAAATCGGTGGCTACACCTTC. Its translation: CASSSYREKIGGYTF.

The rearrangement joins TRBV2 to TRBJ1-2; D is possibly TRBD1 (5 bases). The V gene lost 6 bases and the J gene lost 8 bases, with 10 bases spanning the gap. Germline V CDR1 and CDR2: SNHLY, FYNNEI. There are 11 residues in the CDR3. The CDR3 here is CASRGPLGYTF. The CDR3, as DNA: TGTGCCAGCAGGGGACCGCTGGGCTACACCTTC. Full variable domain (missing parts from reference TRBV2 and TRBJ1-2): EPEVTQTPSHQVTQMGQEVILRCVPISNHLYFYWYRQILGQKVEFLVSFYNNEISEKSEIFDDQFSVERPDGSNFTLKIRSTKLEDSAMYFCASRGPLGYTFGSGTRLTVV.

The rearrangement uses TRBV7-2 and TRBJ1-1, with a possible D match to TRBD1 (5 bases). V shed 3 bases and J shed 0 bases, with 14 bases lying between them. Germline V gene lookup returns CDR1 SGHTA and CDR2 FQGNSA. This CDR3 has 16 amino acids. The CDR3 spells CASSFWGPPLNTEAFF. In nucleotides, the CDR3 is TGTGCCAGCAGCTTTTGGGGCCCTCCTTTGAACACTGAAGCTTTCTTT.

A few counts support this clone. V and J are TRBV7-2 and TRBJ2-3, with TRBD2 identical over 11 bases. The CDR3 is 16 residues long. The V gene end was trimmed by 5 bases and the J gene end by 4 bases; junction bases not matched to a gene: 8. Germline V gives CDR1 SGHTA, CDR2 FQGNSA. The CDR3 spells CASSRLAGGLADTQYF. The DNA of the CDR3 is TGTGCCAGCAGCCGCCTAGCGGGGGGATTGGCAGATACGCAGTATTTT.